Listed here are 2 T cell receptor beta chains from one sample, sequenced in a study of beta chain features in type 1 diabetes. Study-wide results and limits: Shorter TCRB CDR3s, moderately but significantly so, were found in Type 1 diabetes patients in all four CD4+ subsets.

These receptors' targets are unknown. The sequenced template was cDNA made from the entire isolated RNA. Sequenced by immunoSEQ multiplex PCR; TCRdb stores in-frame clones only, minus some. Of roughly 400,000 clones in the sample, around 10% were seen once. Sequencing was carried out using central memory CD4+ T cells from blood. These receptors all come from a man aged 30-40 years with type 1 diabetes.

This clone occurred many times. The chain combines TRBV7-9 with TRBJ2-7; D not resolved. Germline CDR1 SEHNR, CDR2 FQNEAQ (reference sequence). Trimming took off 5 bases at V and 2 bases at J, with 7 bases between the two ends. The CDR3 totals 12 residues. The DNA of the CDR3 is TGTGCCAGCAGCCGGACGGCCTACGAGCAGTACTTC. Its protein is CASSRTAYEQYF.

This clone was recorded a few times. The rearrangement joins TRBV15 to TRBJ2-7, with a tentative D call TRBD2 (6 bases). CDR3 length: 14 residues. CDR1 and CDR2 from the germline V gene are LNHNV and YYDKDF (reference sequence). V lost 0 bases and J lost 6, with 12 bases in between. Written as DNA, the CDR3 is TGTGCCACCAGCAGAGACATGGGGAGGCCCGAGCAGTACTTC. Translation: CATSRDMGRPEQYF.